The 21 T cell receptor beta chains below come from one sample, sequenced in a study of T-cell reconstitution after alpha-beta-depleted transplantation in children. During its preparation, the TCRbeta library received unique molecular identifiers. One entry per CDR3 protein results from TCRdb running MiXCR on the PCR reads. The top ten clones hold roughly 31% of a sample with about a million distinct CDR3 sequences, about 31% of them seen once. The specimen was PBMCs, mostly from graft donor cells, collected 360 days after TCRalphabeta/CD19-depleted stem cell transplant. The receptors were sampled from a boy under two years old who had a stem cell transplant for SCID, so the T cells may come from the graft donor.

The chain recombines TRBV20-1 with TRBJ1-5; 10 nucleotides match TRBD1. The CDR3 spans 19 residues. The germline V gene encodes CDR1 DFQATT and CDR2 SNEGSKA (reference sequence). V was clipped by 3 bases and J by 1 base; unmatched bases: 15. The CDR3 sequence: CSARRRLRDRGVSNQPQHF. As DNA, the CDR3 is TGCAGTGCTAGGAGGCGACTAAGGGACAGGGGTGTCAGCAATCAGCCCCAGCATTTT.

This chain uses TRBV5-1 with TRBJ1-4; no clear D. V gave up 0 bases and J gave up 8 bases, with 11 bases separating them. There are 14 residues in the CDR3. CDR1 and CDR2 from the germline V gene are SGHRS and YFSETQ. The CDR3 is CASSLVAGIEKLFF. The DNA for the CDR3 is TGCGCCAGCAGCTTGGTGGCAGGTATAGAAAAACTGTTTTTT.

This clonotype was seen a handful of times. V is TRBV5-1 and J is TRBJ2-1; TRBD2 might be the D (6 bases). The CDR3 consists of 17 residues. Germline CDR1 and CDR2: SGHRS and YFSETQ. V gave up 0 bases and J gave up 6 bases, with 19 bases separating them. CDR3 sequence: CASSLASGARGGNEQFF. DNA of the CDR3: TGCGCCAGCAGCTTGGCCAGTGGTGCGCGGGGCGGCAATGAGCAGTTCTTC.

V is TRBV28 and J is TRBJ2-2; D is possibly TRBD1 (5 bases). Trimming removed 6 bases at V and 2 bases at J, with 19 bases between. The CDR3 runs to 17 residues. CDR1 is MDHEN, CDR2 SYDVKM, per germline. CDR3 DNA sequence: TGTGCCAGCAGCCCCTTAATAGGGGCGTTTAACACCGGGGAGCTGTTTTTT. Its translation is CASSPLIGAFNTGELFF.

The rearrangement uses TRBV20-1 and TRBJ2-3, with TRBD2 identical over 13 bases. V dropped 5 bases and J dropped 0; count of bases not matched to a gene: 17. The CDR3 has 20 residues. Germline V gene lookup returns CDR1 DFQATT and CDR2 SNEGSKA (reference sequence). As DNA, the CDR3 is TGCAGTGCTGGACCCGCCGGGACTAGCGGGGCATTATCTAGCACAGATACGCAGTATTTT. Its translation is CSAGPAGTSGALSSTDTQYF.

This clonotype showed up many times. This chain connects TRBV5-1 to TRBJ2-1; TRBD1 is a possible D gene (6 bases). There are 16 residues in the CDR3. Per germline, CDR1 SGHRS and CDR2 YFSETQ. Trimming took off 2 bases at V and 4 bases at J, with 16 bases between the two ends. The CDR3 here is CASSFFRTEIYNEQFF. The CDR3, as DNA: TGCGCCAGCAGCTTTTTCAGGACAGAGATTTACAATGAGCAGTTCTTC. Full variable domain (missing parts from reference TRBV5-1 and TRBJ2-1): KAGVTQTPRYLIKTRGQQVTLSCSPISGHRSVSWYQQTPGQGLQFLFEYFSETQRNKGNFPGRFSGRQFSNSRSEMNVSTLELGDSALYLCASSFFRTEIYNEQFFGPGTRLTVL.

The chain recombines TRBV29-1 with TRBJ2-7; D may be TRBD2 (6 bases). CDR3 size: 14 residues. In germline, CDR1 is SQVTM, CDR2 ANQGSEA. V was clipped by 7 bases and J by 0 bases, with 16 bases between them. The CDR3 DNA sequence: TGCAGCGCCGAGGGGACTGTGAGCTCCTACGAGCAGTACTTC. Encoded protein: CSAEGTVSSYEQYF.

The table lists this clonotype with a few counts. CDR3: CASSQLGVAKNIQYF. In DNA form, the CDR3 reads TGTGCCAGCAGCCAATTGGGGGTAGCCAAAAACATTCAGTACTTC. The gene calls are TRBV14 and TRBJ2-4; D possibly uses TRBD1 or TRBD2 (5 bases each). The CDR3 is 15 residues long. Germline V gene sequence: CDR1 SGHDN, CDR2 FVKESK. V lost 2 bases and J lost 0, with 8 bases in between. Looking up the rest from reference TRBV14 and TRBJ2-4 gives the full variable domain: EAGVTQFPSHSVIEKGQTVTLRCDPISGHDNLYWYRRVMGKEIKFLLHFVKESKQDESGMPNNRFLAERTGGTYSTLKVQPAELEDSGVYFCASSQLGVAKNIQYFGAGTRLSVL.

This clonotype turned up a few times. This rearrangement joins TRBV5-6 to TRBJ1-1; tentatively, D is TRBD1 (6 bases). The CDR3 is 12 amino acids. Germline CDR1 SGHDT, CDR2 YYEEEE. Trimming shortened V by 4 bases and J by 8 bases, and 12 bases separated the two germline ends. The CDR3 sequence is CASSQGGAEAFF. Here the CDR3 DNA reads TGTGCCAGCAGCCAAGGGGGGGCAGAAGCTTTCTTT.

This clonotype was seen a few times. This chain joins TRBV12-5 and TRBJ2-7, with D perhaps matching TRBD1 or TRBD2 (6 bases each). The CDR3 extends over 15 amino acids. Germline assignment: CDR1 LGHNT and CDR2 FRNRAP. Trimming pared 3 bases from V and 2 bases from J, leaving 14 bases between. CDR3 loop: CASGFGQWGAYEQYF. CDR3 coding DNA: TGTGCTAGTGGTTTCGGACAGTGGGGGGCCTACGAGCAGTACTTC.

This clonotype has more than one count but fewer than ten. The chain combines TRBV20-1 with TRBJ1-5; D remains ambiguous. Germline values: CDR1 DFQATT, CDR2 SNEGSKA (reference sequence). V gave up 6 bases and J gave up 6 bases, with 12 bases separating them. This CDR3 is built from 12 residues. CDR3 amino acids: CSAAAGIQPQHF. The CDR3 DNA reads as TGCAGTGCCGCGGCAGGAATTCAGCCCCAGCATTTT.

This clonotype is a singleton in its sample. The chain couples TRBV12-3 or TRBV12-4 to TRBJ2-3, with a weak D call TRBD2 (6 bases). This CDR3 has 18 residues. Trimming shortened V by 7 bases and J by 1 base, and 24 bases separated the two germline ends. The CDR3: CASTTPGLRGDGTDTQYF. As DNA, the CDR3 is TGTGCCAGCACCACACCGGGACTCCGAGGCGATGGCACAGATACGCAGTATTTT.

This clonotype was seen a few times. The V call is TRBV7-3, the J call TRBJ2-5; D is uncertain. Trimming cost V 1 base and J 5 bases, with 8 bases left between them. Germline-derived CDR1 and CDR2 are SGHTA and FQGTGA. The CDR3 totals 13 residues. In nucleotides, the CDR3 is TGTGCCAGCAGCTTAAACTTCGGGGAGACCCAGTACTTC. Translating gives CASSLNFGETQYF.

This clonotype was observed a few times. The genes are TRBV4-3 and TRBJ2-3, with D tentatively TRBD1 (5 bases). The CDR3 runs to 17 residues. CDR1 is LGHNA, CDR2 YSLEER, per germline. Trimming pared 0 bases from V and 2 bases from J, leaving 15 bases between. CDR3 sequence (DNA): TGCGCCAGCAGCCAAGATCGAAAGGGGTGGGACACAGATACGCAGTATTTT. This sequence encodes CASSQDRKGWDTDTQYF.

This clonotype turned up a few times. This chain connects TRBV13 to TRBJ2-7, with D perhaps matching TRBD1 (5 bases). There are 14 residues in the CDR3. V lost 5 bases to trimming and J lost 4 bases, with 15 bases between them. Germline V gene data show CDR1 as PRHDT and CDR2 as FYEKMQ (reference sequence). For the CDR3, the DNA is TGTGCCAGCAGCATTGGGGCAGGCAAATACGAGCAGTACTTC. It specifies CASSIGAGKYEQYF. The full variable domain, its missing parts supplied by reference TRBV13 and TRBJ2-7, is AAGVIQSPRHLIKEKRETATLKCYPIPRHDTVYWYQQGPGQDPQFLISFYEKMQSDKGSIPDRFSAQQFSDYHSELNMSSLELGDSALYFCASSIGAGKYEQYFGPGTRLTVT.

This clonotype came up a few times. J is TRBJ2-3 and V is TRBV20-1; D remains unclear. Germline V gene data show CDR1 as DFQATT and CDR2 as SNEGSKA (reference sequence). The CDR3 totals 13 residues. V was pared by 4 bases and J by 0 bases, with 8 bases between. The CDR3 spells CSAKEPSTDTQYF. The CDR3 DNA reads as TGCAGTGCTAAGGAACCTAGCACAGATACGCAGTATTTT.

V usage is TRBV6-5 and J usage is TRBJ2-1; D may be TRBD1 (5 bases). The germline V gene has CDR1 MNHEY and CDR2 SVGAGI. This CDR3 is built from 16 residues. Trimming took 4 bases from V and 3 from J, leaving 16 bases between them. The CDR3 nucleotides read TGTGCCAGCAGTTTTTACTTGGGCGACAGCTACAATGAGCAGTTCTTC. The encoded protein is CASSFYLGDSYNEQFF.

This chain links TRBV12-3 or TRBV12-4 with TRBJ2-1; D might be TRBD1 (5 bases). V was cut by 4 bases and J by 0 bases, with 10 bases left in between. The CDR3 is made up of 15 amino acids. The CDR3 loop is CASSWGRTSYNEQFF. For the CDR3, the DNA is TGTGCCAGCAGTTGGGGCCGAACCTCCTACAATGAGCAGTTCTTC.

This clonotype has a handful of counts. V usage is TRBV4-2 and J usage is TRBJ2-4; D call uncertain. This CDR3 has 13 amino acids. Trimming shortened V by 0 bases and J by 2 bases, and 2 bases separated the two germline ends. Germline V lookup: CDR1 LGHNA, CDR2 YNFKEQ. As DNA, the CDR3 is TGTGCCAGCAGCCAAGACTCCAAAAACATTCAGTACTTC. Encoded protein: CASSQDSKNIQYF.

This clonotype turned up a few times. The rearrangement joins TRBV6-5 to TRBJ2-5; TRBD2 might be the D (6 bases). The V gene lost 0 bases and the J gene lost 9 bases, with 23 bases spanning the gap. The CDR3 consists of 17 residues. Germline values: CDR1 MNHEY, CDR2 SVGAGI. The chain's CDR3 is CASSYSRDLVGRRAQYF. CDR3 coding DNA: TGTGCCAGCAGTTACTCCCGGGACTTAGTTGGACGCCGAGCCCAGTACTTC.

This clonotype came up once. An end of the junction does not agree with germline; a read error may underlie this. V usage is TRBV6-4 and J usage is TRBJ1-2; 9 positions match TRBD1. CDR3 length: 15 amino acids. Germline V gives CDR1 MRHNA, CDR2 SNTAGT. Here the CDR3 DNA reads TGTGCCACCAGTGACTCCGGGACAGGGAACTATGGCTACACCTTC. This codes for CATSDSGTGNYGYTF.